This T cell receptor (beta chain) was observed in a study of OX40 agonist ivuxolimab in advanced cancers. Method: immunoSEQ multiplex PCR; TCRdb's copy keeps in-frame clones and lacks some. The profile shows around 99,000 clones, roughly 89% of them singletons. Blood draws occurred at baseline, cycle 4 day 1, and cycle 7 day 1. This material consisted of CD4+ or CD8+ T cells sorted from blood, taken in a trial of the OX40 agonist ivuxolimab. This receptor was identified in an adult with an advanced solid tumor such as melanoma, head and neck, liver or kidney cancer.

For the CDR3, the DNA is TGTGCCAGCAGCCTTAGAGGCTTCCTTTCAGATACGCAGTATTTT. It yields the protein CASSLRGFLSDTQYF. The chain employs TRBV7-2 and TRBJ2-3; no definite D call. The V gene's germline CDR1 is SGHTA and CDR2 FQGNSA. Trimming took off 5 bases at V and 4 bases at J, with 16 bases between the two ends. The length of the CDR3 is 15 residues.